This T cell receptor beta chain comes out of a study of radiotherapy plus CTLA-4 blockade in lung cancer. Notes on the study in general: According to reports, early shifts in blood T cell clones, alongside interferon-beta, forecast response most accurately. After radiotherapy and ipilimumab, tumor-derived clones expanded in peripheral blood.

Germline CDR1 and CDR2: KGHSH and LQKENI. The CDR3 totals 14 residues. V trimming: 4 bases; J trimming: 6 bases; junction bases outside the gene matches: 3. Only in-frame clones appear in the TCRdb table, and some are missing; sequencing was by immunoSEQ multiplex PCR. The table includes roughly 100,000 clones, around 85% detected once. This clone was seen a single time. Its antigen remains unknown. The TCR was taken from a human donor with non-small cell lung cancer that progressed on radiotherapy plus ipilimumab. Some clones in this sample may be carry-over from other donors' samples. Sequences were derived from peripheral blood, sampled from a patient treated with radiotherapy plus ipilimumab. The gene calls are TRBV18 and TRBJ1-6, with TRBD1 matching over 7 bases. CDR3 nucleotides: TGTGCCAGCTCACGGGACAGCCTTAATTCACCCCTCCACTTT. This gives the protein CASSRDSLNSPLHF.